The clone carrying this TCR beta chain is medium-sized. Its antigen is not known. This sample is drawn from a study of circulating CD8 cells and anti-PD-1 response in melanoma. Looking at the study overall: Anti-PD-1 was first-line therapy for about 50% of the 13 patients. Findings and caveats of the study: Clonotype sharing was highest between DPOS and TIGIT subsets. PD-1 and DPOS subsets showed similar, higher clonality than DNEG.

Sorting of live CD3+CD8+TCRalphabeta+ cells by PD-1 and/or TIGIT gave four subsets. Trimming cost V 11 bases and J 0 bases, with 17 bases left between them. In germline, CDR1 is MNHNS, CDR2 SASEGT. CDR3 length equals 14 residues. TCR libraries were prepared from roughly 14 ng of total RNA with the QIAseq Immune Repertoire TCR panel. MiXCR, applied by TCRdb to the reads, yields one record per CDR3 protein. The sample has over 1,000 distinct CDR3 sequences; about 7.3% are singletons. This TCR was recovered from a human donor with melanoma. Sequences were derived from CD8+ T cells from PBMCs, sampled at baseline or after one month of anti-PD-1 therapy (not recorded which). V usage is TRBV6-1 and J usage is TRBJ2-7; D is unresolved. CDR3 DNA sequence: TGTGCCCCCCAGCCGGTTTTGGGCTCCTACGAGCAGTACTTC. It codes for CAPQPVLGSYEQYF.